Shown below are 20 T cell receptor beta chains from a single sample sequenced in a study of beta chain features in type 1 diabetes. Expressed TCRB transcripts were sequenced because the isolated RNA had all been reverse transcribed beforehand. Method: immunoSEQ multiplex PCR; TCRdb's copy keeps in-frame clones and lacks some. This sample has just over 450,000 clones, with about 29% found just once. The sequenced sample consisted of naive CD4+ T cells from blood. These receptors were taken from a young man in good health.

This clone came up a few times. This sequence joins TRBV5-4 and TRBJ2-3; D not resolved. This CDR3 spans 14 amino acids. V gave up 3 bases and J gave up 4 bases, with 12 bases separating them. The V gene's germline CDR1 is SGHNT and CDR2 YYREEE (reference sequence). CDR3 DNA: TGTGCCAGCAGCTCCGCCAAGGCGGCAGATACGCAGTATTTT. This sequence encodes CASSSAKAADTQYF. The whole variable domain, remainder taken from reference TRBV5-4 and TRBJ2-3, is ETGVTQSPTHLIKTRGQQVTLRCSSQSGHNTVSWYQQALGQGPQFIFQYYREEENGRGNFPPRFSGLQFPNYSSELNVNALELDDSALYLCASSSAKAADTQYFGPGTRLTVL.

The sample holds a few counts of this clone. V is TRBV5-1 and J is TRBJ2-3, with 9 bases lining up with TRBD2. V lost 0 bases and J lost 4; bases outside the gene matches: 6. There are 16 residues in the CDR3. The germline V gene encodes CDR1 SGHRS and CDR2 YFSETQ. The CDR3 protein is CASSLEGGRAADTQYF. CDR3 DNA: TGCGCCAGCAGCTTGGAAGGCGGGAGGGCTGCAGATACGCAGTATTTT.

The CDR3 sequence: CASTNGPSSYNEQFF. CDR3 in DNA: TGTGCCAGTACTAATGGGCCGAGCTCCTACAATGAGCAGTTCTTC. The J gene is TRBJ2-1, the V gene TRBV19; D remains ambiguous. The V gene lost 7 bases and the J gene lost 0 bases, with 13 bases spanning the gap. The CDR3 runs 15 residues. The germline CDR1 and CDR2 sequences are LNHDA and SQIVND (reference sequence).

This rearrangement joins TRBV9 to TRBJ2-1; D might be TRBD2 (6 bases). Trimming removed 3 bases at V and 7 bases at J, with 17 bases between. Per the germline V gene, CDR1 is SGDLS and CDR2 is YYNGEE. This CDR3 comprises 15 residues. The CDR3 coding sequence is TGTGCCAGCAGCGCTGGGACTCCCCGCCGGAATGAGCAGTTCTTC. This translates into CASSAGTPRRNEQFF.

This chain connects TRBV9 to TRBJ2-3, with TRBD1 matching 9 bases. Germline V gene sequence: CDR1 SGDLS, CDR2 YYNGEE. CDR3 length equals 16 residues. Losses at the gene ends were 3 bases for V and 2 bases for J; bases not matched to a gene: 7. The CDR3 DNA follows: TGTGCCAGCAGCGCCGGGACAGGGAGTTTCACAGATACGCAGTATTTT. This gives the protein CASSAGTGSFTDTQYF. Combining the CDR3 with reference TRBV9 and TRBJ2-3 gives the whole variable domain DSGVTQTPKHLITATGQRVTLRCSPRSGDLSVYWYQQSLDQGLQFLIQYYNGEERAKGNILERFSAQQFPDLHSELNLSSLELGDSALYFCASSAGTGSFTDTQYFGPGTRLTVL.

The gene calls are TRBV11-2 and TRBJ2-1; D is perhaps TRBD2 (6 bases). The CDR3 loop spans 16 amino acids. Germline CDR1 and CDR2: SGHAT and FQNNGV. V was cut by 5 bases and J by 0 bases, with 14 bases left in between. The CDR3 loop reads CASSDRTRGSYNEQFF. The DNA for the CDR3 is TGTGCCAGCAGCGACCGGACGCGGGGCTCCTACAATGAGCAGTTCTTC. The full variable domain, its missing parts supplied by reference TRBV11-2 and TRBJ2-1, is EAGVAQSPRYKIIEKRQSVAFWCNPISGHATLYWYQQILGQGPKLLIQFQNNGVVDDSQLPKDRFSAERLKGVDSTLKIQPAKLEDSAVYLCASSDRTRGSYNEQFFGPGTRLTVL.

This clone was detected only a few times. The rearrangement uses TRBV7-2 and TRBJ2-1; D not resolved. Trimming took off 2 bases at V and 7 bases at J, with 6 bases between the two ends. This CDR3 contains 12 residues. CDR1 is SGHTA and CDR2 is FQGNSA in the germline V gene. CDR3 DNA sequence: TGTGCCAGCAGCTTACAGAGAAATGAGCAGTTCTTC. It translates to CASSLQRNEQFF.

The rearrangement joins TRBV30 to TRBJ1-2; possible D gene TRBD1, 5 bases. Germline V gives CDR1 GTSNPN, CDR2 SVGIG (reference sequence). V dropped 0 bases and J dropped 8 bases, with 16 bases sitting between them. This CDR3 is 14 amino acids long. In nucleotides, the CDR3 is TGTGCCTGGAGTGTACGGCGCAGGGTATCCGGCTACACCTTC. Translating it yields CAWSVRRRVSGYTF.

In its sample, this clone was seen a few times. This chain links TRBV30 with TRBJ2-5; D uncertain. V was pared by 2 bases and J by 5 bases, with 12 bases between. The germline V gene has CDR1 GTSNPN and CDR2 SVGIG (reference sequence). CDR3 length equals 13 residues. CDR3 DNA: TGTGCCTGGAGTTTCGGCCAGACGGAGACCCAGTACTTC. Amino acids: CAWSFGQTETQYF. Variable domain in full (rest from reference TRBV30 and TRBJ2-5): SQTIHQWPATLVQPVGSPLSLECTVEGTSNPNLYWYRQAAGRGLQLLFYSVGIGQISSEVPQNLSASRPQDRQFILSSKKLLLSDSGFYLCAWSFGQTETQYFGPGTRLLVL.

V gene TRBV7-9 combines with J gene TRBJ2-1, with D maybe TRBD2 (6 bases). Trimming removed 5 bases from V and 3 bases from J, with 11 bases in between. Germline values: CDR1 SEHNR, CDR2 FQNEAQ (reference sequence). This CDR3 comprises 14 residues. CDR3 bases: TGTGCCAGCAGCCCGCGGGACTTCTACAATGAGCAGTTCTTC. Encoded protein: CASSPRDFYNEQFF. Complete variable domain (other parts from reference TRBV7-9 and TRBJ2-1): DTGVSQNPRHKITKRGQNVTFRCDPISEHNRLYWYRQTLGQGPEFLTYFQNEAQLEKSRLLSDRFSAERPKGSFSTLEIQRTEQGDSAMYLCASSPRDFYNEQFFGPGTRLTVL.

CDR3 residues: CASRNGQVNIQYF. The CDR3 coding sequence is TGTGCCAGTAGGAATGGACAGGTTAACATTCAGTACTTC. V gene TRBV19 combines with J gene TRBJ2-4; 7 positions agree with TRBD1. The germline V gene has CDR1 LNHDA and CDR2 SQIVND (reference sequence). The CDR3 sequence is 13 residues long. Trimming took 6 bases from V and 7 from J; bases not matched to a gene: 6.

This sequence joins TRBV28 and TRBJ2-1; tentative D call: TRBD2 (6 bases). V was shortened by 5 bases and J by 4 bases, with 15 bases between the two germline ends. Germline CDR1 MDHEN, CDR2 SYDVKM. The CDR3 is 15 amino acids. CDR3 region: CASSRPGLQYNEQFF. The CDR3 DNA is TGTGCCAGCAGTCGTCCGGGACTCCAATACAATGAGCAGTTCTTC. Based on the CDR3 plus reference TRBV28 and TRBJ2-1, the full variable domain is DVKVTQSSRYLVKRTGEKVFLECVQDMDHENMFWYRQDPGLGLRLIYFSYDVKMKEKGDIPEGYSVSREKKERFSLILESASTNQTSMYLCASSRPGLQYNEQFFGPGTRLTVL.

The chain links TRBV7-2 to TRBJ2-3; TRBD1 matches at 12 bases. Trimming cost V 1 base and J 4 bases; bases outside gene matches: 6. Germline loops: CDR1 SGHTA, CDR2 FQGNSA. CDR3 length: 17 residues. CDR3 sequence: CASSLEFGTGGADTQYF. The DNA for the CDR3 is TGTGCCAGCAGCTTAGAATTCGGGACAGGGGGCGCAGATACGCAGTATTTT.

The V gene is TRBV30, the J gene TRBJ1-2; D is perhaps TRBD1 (6 bases). Trimming removed 3 bases at V and 0 bases at J, with 11 bases between. The CDR3 runs 14 residues. Germline CDR1 and CDR2: GTSNPN and SVGIG (reference sequence). This CDR3 is CAWRGDIPNYGYTF. CDR3 coding DNA: TGTGCCTGGAGAGGGGACATCCCTAACTATGGCTACACCTTC. Filled out from reference TRBV30 and TRBJ1-2, the complete variable domain reads SQTIHQWPATLVQPVGSPLSLECTVEGTSNPNLYWYRQAAGRGLQLLFYSVGIGQISSEVPQNLSASRPQDRQFILSSKKLLLSDSGFYLCAWRGDIPNYGYTFGSGTRLTVV.

Only a few counts were recorded for this clone. The chain recombines TRBV13 with TRBJ2-3; D might be TRBD2 (5 bases). CDR3 length equals 15 residues. The V and J ends lost 5 bases and 4 bases respectively, with 16 bases between them. Germline V CDR1 and CDR2: PRHDT, FYEKMQ (reference sequence). The CDR3 loop is CASSGPYGVADTQYF. In DNA form, the CDR3 reads TGTGCCAGCAGCGGTCCTTACGGGGTGGCAGATACGCAGTATTTT.

The V call is TRBV27, the J call TRBJ1-2; TRBD1 agrees at 9 bases. The V and J ends lost 5 bases and 6 bases, in that order; junction bases with no gene match: 7. Germline V gene data show CDR1 as MNHEY and CDR2 as SMNVEV (reference sequence). This CDR3 region has 14 residues. The CDR3 sequence: CASSPRDRANGYTF. The DNA of the CDR3 is TGTGCCAGCAGTCCTAGGGACAGGGCCAATGGCTACACCTTC.

J is TRBJ2-1 and V is TRBV25-1; 7 bases are a match to TRBD1. The CDR3 sequence is 12 residues long. The J segment lost 7 bases and the V segment lost 7 bases, leaving 4 bases of the junction unmatched. Germline lookup yields CDR1 MGHDK and CDR2 SYGVNS. The CDR3 reads CASTQGWNEQFF. The CDR3 region has the DNA TGTGCCAGCACACAGGGGTGGAATGAGCAGTTCTTC. Full variable domain (missing parts from reference TRBV25-1 and TRBJ2-1): EADIYQTPRYLVIGTGKKITLECSQTMGHDKMYWYQQDPGMELHLIHYSYGVNSTEKGDLSSESTVSRIRTEHFPLTLESARPSHTSQYLCASTQGWNEQFFGPGTRLTVL.

The chain employs TRBV9 and TRBJ2-3, with 10 bases aligning to TRBD2. Germline CDR1 SGDLS, CDR2 YYNGEE. The CDR3 is 13 residues long. V was clipped by 7 bases and J by 3 bases; unmatched bases: 2. This chain's CDR3 is CASSSGSTDTQYF. The CDR3 DNA follows: TGTGCCAGCTCTAGCGGGAGTACAGATACGCAGTATTTT.

This clone has more than one count but fewer than ten. This chain connects TRBV30 to TRBJ2-3; no reliable D call. The CDR3 runs to 13 residues. The V gene's germline CDR1 is GTSNPN and CDR2 SVGIG (reference sequence). V was clipped by 1 base and J by 4 bases, with 9 bases between them. The DNA of the CDR3 is TGTGCCTGGAGTGGTCGGGTCGCAGATACGCAGTATTTT. Translating gives CAWSGRVADTQYF.

The chain couples TRBV29-1 to TRBJ1-1; D is unclear. The V end was cut by 2 bases, the J end by 0 bases, with 7 bases between. The CDR3 runs to 13 residues. Germline V gene data show CDR1 as SQVTM and CDR2 as ANQGSEA. The CDR3 DNA reads TGCAGCGTTGAAACCCGGATGAACACTGAAGCTTTCTTT. Its translation: CSVETRMNTEAFF.